This paragraph reports one T cell receptor (beta chain). This sample stems from a study of cytomegalovirus exposure and HLA in healthy donors. In germline, CDR1 is KGHSH, CDR2 LQKENI. V was pared by 4 bases and J by 7 bases, with 16 bases between. This CDR3 is built from 15 residues. The PCR used 60 Vbeta and 13 Jbeta primers. Generated by immunoSEQ multiplex PCR, the TCRdb table keeps only in-frame clones and is missing some. The data contain about 98,000 clones, 81% of them seen just once; the ten biggest clones take up over 1.1%. What was sequenced was PBMCs. The V call is TRBV18, the J call TRBJ1-4; D might be TRBD1 (6 bases). The source is a man between 40 and 49 years old in good health and CMV-seronegative. For the CDR3, the DNA is TGTGCCAGCTCACAATCCGGGACAAGGGTTGAAAAACTGTTTTTT. As protein: CASSQSGTRVEKLFF.